This T cell receptor (beta chain) originates from a study of blood T cell repertoires in COVID-19. About the study: Specimens from acute and convalescent COVID-19 originated in the United States, Italy and Spain.

Clinical history reported by participants formed the basis on which cohorts were assigned. This clone was detected once. The V end lost 0 bases, the J end lost 3 bases, and 6 bases lay between the germline ends. This CDR3 is built from 13 residues. Germline assignment: CDR1 SGHRS and CDR2 YFSETQ. Method: immunoSEQ multiplex PCR; TCRdb's copy keeps in-frame clones and lacks some. The sample holds hundreds of thousands of clones; about nine tenths are singletons and the top ten take more than 8.5%. The chain joins TRBV5-1 to TRBJ1-2; a weak D match, TRBD1 (5 bases). The sequenced material came from PBMCs or T cells enriched from blood (not recorded which). The sequence was obtained from a woman under 30 who had recovered from COVID-19. CDR3 in DNA: TGCGCCAGCAGCTTGGCGGGGGACTATGGCTACACCTTC. Amino acids: CASSLAGDYGYTF.